The clone carrying this TCR beta chain has only a few counts. This record belongs to a study of blood T cell repertoires in COVID-19. Study details: Italy, Spain and the United States were the sources of the convalescent and acute COVID-19 samples. Nucleic acid was either cDNA or gDNA, and it came from T cells, B-cell-depleted T cells, or PBMCs.

Trimming stripped 6 bases from V and 8 bases from J, with 10 bases between. The CDR3 length is 12 residues. Germline-derived CDR1 and CDR2 are LNHDA and SQIVND (reference sequence). Produced via immunoSEQ multiplex PCR; TCRdb's table is partial and in-frame only. The sample lists about 140,000 clones; under 85% were seen once. Participant-given clinical history determined each cohort assignment. A COVID-19 case was met by exposed participants within 2 weeks before study entry. This clonotype originated in a woman between 18 and 29 years old who had been exposed to COVID-19. The chain joins TRBV19 to TRBJ2-2; D possibly corresponds to TRBD1 (5 bases). The sample consisted of PBMCs or T cells enriched from blood (not recorded which). Here the CDR3 DNA reads TGTGCCAGTAGGGCAGGGTCTGGGGAGCTGTTTTTT. Residues: CASRAGSGELFF. The full variable domain, with the rest looked up from reference TRBV19 and TRBJ2-2, is DGGITQSPKYLFRKEGQNVTLSCEQNLNHDAMYWYRQDPGQGLRLIYYSQIVNDFQKGDIAEGYSVSREKKESFPLTVTSAQKNPTAFYLCASRAGSGELFFGEGSRLTVL.